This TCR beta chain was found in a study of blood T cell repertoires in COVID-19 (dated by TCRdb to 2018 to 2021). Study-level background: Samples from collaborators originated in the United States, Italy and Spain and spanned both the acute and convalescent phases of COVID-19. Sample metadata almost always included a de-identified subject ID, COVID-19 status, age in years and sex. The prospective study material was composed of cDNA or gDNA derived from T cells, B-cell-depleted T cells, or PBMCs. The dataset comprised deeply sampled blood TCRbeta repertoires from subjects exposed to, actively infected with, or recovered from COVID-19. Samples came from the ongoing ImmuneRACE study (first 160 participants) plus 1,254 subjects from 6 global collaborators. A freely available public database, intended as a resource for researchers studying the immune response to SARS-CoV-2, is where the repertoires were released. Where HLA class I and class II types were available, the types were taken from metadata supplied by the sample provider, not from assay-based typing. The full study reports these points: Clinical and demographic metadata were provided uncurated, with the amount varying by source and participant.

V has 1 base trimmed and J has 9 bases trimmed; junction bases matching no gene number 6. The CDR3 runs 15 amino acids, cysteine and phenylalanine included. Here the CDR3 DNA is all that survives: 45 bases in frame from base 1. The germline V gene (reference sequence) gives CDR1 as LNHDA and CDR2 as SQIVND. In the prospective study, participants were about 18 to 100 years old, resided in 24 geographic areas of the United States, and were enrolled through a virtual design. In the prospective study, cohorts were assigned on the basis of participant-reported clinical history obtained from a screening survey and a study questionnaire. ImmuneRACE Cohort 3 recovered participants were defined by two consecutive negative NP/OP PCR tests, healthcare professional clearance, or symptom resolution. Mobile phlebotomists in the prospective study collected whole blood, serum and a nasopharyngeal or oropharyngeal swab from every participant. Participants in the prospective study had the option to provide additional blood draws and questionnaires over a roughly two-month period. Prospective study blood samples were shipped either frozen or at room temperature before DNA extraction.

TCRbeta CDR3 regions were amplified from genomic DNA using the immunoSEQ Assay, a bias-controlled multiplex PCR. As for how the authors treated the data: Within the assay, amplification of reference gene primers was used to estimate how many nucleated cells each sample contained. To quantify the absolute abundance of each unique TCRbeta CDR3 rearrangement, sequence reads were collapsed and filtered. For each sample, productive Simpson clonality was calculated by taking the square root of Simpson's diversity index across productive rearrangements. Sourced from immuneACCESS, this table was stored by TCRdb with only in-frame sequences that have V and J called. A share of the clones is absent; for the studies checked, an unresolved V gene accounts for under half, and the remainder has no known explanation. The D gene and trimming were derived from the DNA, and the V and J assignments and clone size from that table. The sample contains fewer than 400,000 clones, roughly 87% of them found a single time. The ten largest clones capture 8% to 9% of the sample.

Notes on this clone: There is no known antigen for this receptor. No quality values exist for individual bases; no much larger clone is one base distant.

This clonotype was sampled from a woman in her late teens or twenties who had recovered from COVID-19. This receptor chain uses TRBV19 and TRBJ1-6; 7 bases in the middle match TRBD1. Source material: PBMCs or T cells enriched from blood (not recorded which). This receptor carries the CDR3 CASSIGTGGGSPLHF. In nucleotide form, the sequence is TGTGCCAGTAGTATAGGGACAGGTGGTGGTTCACCCCTCCACTTT.